What follows is one T cell receptor (beta chain) and its context. The record originates from a study of blood T cell repertoires in COVID-19. Study in general: The United States, Italy and Spain provided the acute and convalescent COVID-19 samples. Sample material is recorded as cDNA or gDNA derived from T cells, B-cell-depleted T cells, or PBMCs.

The V gene lost 3 bases and the J gene lost 0 bases, with 9 bases spanning the gap. The CDR3 covers 16 residues. Germline-derived CDR1 and CDR2 are MNHEY and SMNVEV (reference sequence). Method: immunoSEQ multiplex PCR; TCRdb's copy keeps in-frame clones and lacks some. The sample has more than 90,000 clones, about nine tenths seen once. Sequenced sample: peripheral blood. The rearrangement joins TRBV27 to TRBJ1-6, with D unresolved. This clonotype was obtained from a man between 50 and 59 years old with acute or convalescent COVID-19. The CDR3 region has the DNA TGTGCCAGCAGTTTCGAACCTAGCTCCTATAATTCACCCCTCCACTTT. Its protein is CASSFEPSSYNSPLHF.